The sequence of this TCR beta chain was determined in a study of blood T cell repertoires in COVID-19. Study background: Specimens from acute and convalescent COVID-19 originated in the United States, Italy and Spain. T cells, B-cell-depleted T cells, or PBMCs supplied cDNA or gDNA.

Original processing notes: Estimation of nucleated cell counts was performed using reference gene primer amplification. Only in-frame clones appear in the TCRdb table, and some are missing; sequencing was by immunoSEQ multiplex PCR. V, J and clone size derive from that table, while D and trimming were established from the DNA sequence. The table lists some 190,000 clones, around 76% of them singletons. CDR1 and CDR2 (germline): MNHNY, SVGAGI (reference sequence). The CDR3 is 14 residues long. Trimming removed 4 bases from V and 2 bases from J, with 12 bases in between. This clone has a handful of counts.

The rearrangement links TRBV6-6 to TRBJ2-7; perhaps TRBD1 as D (6 bases). Sequenced sample: peripheral blood. This clonotype was sampled from a woman between 45 and 60 years old with active or convalescent COVID-19. Written as DNA, the CDR3 is TGTGCCAGCAGTTCGTGGGACACAGCCTACGAGCAGTACTTC. It yields the protein CASSSWDTAYEQYF.